One T cell receptor (beta chain) is described in this entry. Antigen: not known. CDR1 is SGHDT, CDR2 YYEEEE, per germline. The CDR3 has 13 residues. V was cut by 3 bases and J by 7 bases, with 13 bases left in between. TCRdb's table, derived via immunoSEQ multiplex PCR, lists solely in-frame clones and lacks some. This table holds 200,000 to 250,000 clones, around four fifths found once. The source of the sample is a study of cytomegalovirus exposure and HLA in healthy donors. Overall study results and limits: The authors listed 150 to 200 TCR beta chains as cytomegalovirus-associated. According to a subsequent analysis, TCR clusters identified in the first cohort showed a tendency to co-occur across the approximately 130 validation repertoires. In vitro assays verified that three CMV-associated chains recognized CMV antigens specifically.

The chain joins TRBV5-6 to TRBJ1-1; D is ambiguous. Sequencing was performed on PBMCs. This receptor was obtained from a woman in her late teens or twenties in good health and CMV-seronegative. Written as DNA, the CDR3 is TGTGCCAGCAGCTCTGGCGAGACAATTGAAGCTTTCTTT. Translation gives CASSSGETIEAFF. The whole variable domain, remainder taken from reference TRBV5-6 and TRBJ1-1, is DAGVTQSPTHLIKTRGQQVTLRCSPKSGHDTVSWYQQALGQGPQFIFQYYEEEERQRGNFPDRFSGHQFPNYSSELNVNALLLGDSALYLCASSSGETIEAFFGQGTRLTVV.